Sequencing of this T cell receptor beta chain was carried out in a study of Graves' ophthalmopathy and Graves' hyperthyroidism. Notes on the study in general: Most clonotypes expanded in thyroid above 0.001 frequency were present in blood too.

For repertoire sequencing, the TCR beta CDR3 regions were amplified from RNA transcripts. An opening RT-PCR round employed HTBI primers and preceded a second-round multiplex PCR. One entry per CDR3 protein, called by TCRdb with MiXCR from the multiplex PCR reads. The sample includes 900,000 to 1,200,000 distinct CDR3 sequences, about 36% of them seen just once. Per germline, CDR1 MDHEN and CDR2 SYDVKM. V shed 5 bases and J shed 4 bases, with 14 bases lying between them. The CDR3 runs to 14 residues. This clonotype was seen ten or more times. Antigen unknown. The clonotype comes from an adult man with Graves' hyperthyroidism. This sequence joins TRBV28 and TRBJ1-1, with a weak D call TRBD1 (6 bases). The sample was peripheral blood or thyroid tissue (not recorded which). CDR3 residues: CASSTDSLVTEAFF. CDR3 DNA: TGTGCCAGCAGTACGGACAGTTTAGTCACTGAAGCTTTCTTT.